This T cell receptor (beta chain) was captured in a study of T cells in tumors after PD-1 blockade. This CDR3 contains 15 residues. The germline V gene encodes CDR1 SGHTA and CDR2 FQGNSA. Trimming cost V 8 bases and J 0 bases; bases outside gene matches: 10. Libraries were prepared by immunoSEQ multiplex PCR; TCRdb keeps only in-frame clonotypes and omits some of them. The table includes approximately 63,000 clones, approximately 79% detected once. The rearrangement links TRBV7-2 to TRBJ2-7; 7 bases line up with TRBD1. This sample comprised PBMCs, obtained after anti-PD-1 treatment. This clonotype originated in a human donor with basal cell carcinoma. The CDR3 DNA reads as TGTGCCAGCTCCCAGACCGGGACAGTCTCCTACGAGCAGTACTTC. This gives the protein CASSQTGTVSYEQYF.